The clone carrying this T cell receptor (beta chain) has just a few counts. Its antigen is still unknown. The sample belongs to a study of CD8 T cells in ankylosing spondylitis. The length of the CDR3 is 15 residues. The ends were cut back, 6 bases at V and 2 bases at J, with 17 bases in the middle. Findings of the study overall: Matched synovial fluid from ankylosing spondylitis patients was reported to be enriched for disease-linked clones.

A single record per CDR3 protein comes from TCRdb applying MiXCR to the 5' RACE reads. This table holds 150,000 to 200,000 distinct CDR3 sequences, about a sixth found once. The origin of this receptor is a male donor with ankylosing spondylitis or in good health (not recorded which). V gene TRBV12-3 or TRBV12-4 combines with J gene TRBJ2-7; perhaps TRBD1 as D (6 bases). Material for sequencing was blood, either unsorted or a sorted T cell fraction (not recorded which). The CDR3 loop reads CASSSGVLKTYEQYF. CDR3 in DNA: TGTGCCAGCAGCTCAGGGGTCTTAAAGACCTACGAGCAGTACTTC.